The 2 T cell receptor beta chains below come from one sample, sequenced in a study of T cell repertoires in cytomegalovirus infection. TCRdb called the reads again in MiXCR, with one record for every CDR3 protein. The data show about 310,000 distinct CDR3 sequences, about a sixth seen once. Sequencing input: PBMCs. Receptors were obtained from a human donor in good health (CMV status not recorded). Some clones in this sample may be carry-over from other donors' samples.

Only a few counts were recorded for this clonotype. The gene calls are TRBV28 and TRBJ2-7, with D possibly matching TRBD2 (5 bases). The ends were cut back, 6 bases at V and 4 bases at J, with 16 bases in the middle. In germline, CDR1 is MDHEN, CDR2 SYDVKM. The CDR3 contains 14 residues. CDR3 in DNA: TGTGCCAGCAGAGTCGGGATCAATCGGTACGAGCAGTACTTC. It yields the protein CASRVGINRYEQYF.

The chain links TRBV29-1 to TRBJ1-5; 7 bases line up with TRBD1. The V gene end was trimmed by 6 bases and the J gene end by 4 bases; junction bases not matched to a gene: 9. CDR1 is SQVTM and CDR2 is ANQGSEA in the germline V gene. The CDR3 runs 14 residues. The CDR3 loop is CSVVTGAGNQPQHF. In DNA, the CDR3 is TGCAGCGTCGTAACAGGGGCAGGGAATCAGCCCCAGCATTTT.